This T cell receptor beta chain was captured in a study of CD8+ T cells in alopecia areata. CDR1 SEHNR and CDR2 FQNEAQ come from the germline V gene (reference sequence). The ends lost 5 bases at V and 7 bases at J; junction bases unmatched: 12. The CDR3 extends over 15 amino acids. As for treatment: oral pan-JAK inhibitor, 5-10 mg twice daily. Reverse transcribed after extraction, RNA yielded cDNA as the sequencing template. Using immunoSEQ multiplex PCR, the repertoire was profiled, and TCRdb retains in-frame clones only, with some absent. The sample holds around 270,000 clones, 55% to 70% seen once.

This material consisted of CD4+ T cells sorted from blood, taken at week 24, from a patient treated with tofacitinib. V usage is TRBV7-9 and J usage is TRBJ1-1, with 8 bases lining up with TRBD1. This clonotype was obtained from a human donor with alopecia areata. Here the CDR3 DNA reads TGTGCCAGCAGCCCCAGGGGGCTGGACCTCCTTGAAGCTTTCTTT. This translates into CASSPRGLDLLEAFF.